The 15 T cell receptor beta chains listed next were all sequenced from one sample in a study of PD-1 blockade in classical Hodgkin lymphoma. Measured with immunoSEQ multiplex PCR; TCRdb has only the in-frame clones, and not every one. Of 21,000 or so clones in the sample, 70% to 90% were seen once. The time point denotes: cycle 4 day 1 (C4D1), after less than 7 weeks of nivolumab. Brentuximab vedotin exposure varied, and every patient relapsed after autologous stem cell transplantation. Here the sequenced sample was peripheral blood mononuclear cells (PBMCs), taken before the fourth cycle of nivolumab. The receptor source for this set is a human donor with classical Hodgkin lymphoma.

The chain carries TRBV6-5 and TRBJ2-5; unclear D gene. This CDR3 is built from 13 residues. CDR1 is MNHEY, CDR2 SVGAGI, per germline. V lost 2 bases and J lost 0, with 4 bases in between. The CDR3 DNA is TGTGCCAGCAGTTACGAGTACCAAGAGACCCAGTACTTC. It translates to CASSYEYQETQYF.

This clone has a single count. The rearrangement links TRBV19 to TRBJ2-2; the D is unclear. V was shortened by 5 bases and J by 4 bases, with 11 bases between the two germline ends. CDR1 is LNHDA, CDR2 SQIVND, per germline (reference sequence). The CDR3 is 14 residues long. The CDR3 protein is CASSLLVITGELFF. The CDR3 nucleotides read TGTGCCAGTAGTTTACTCGTGATCACCGGGGAGCTGTTTTTT.

The chain joins TRBV5-6 to TRBJ2-7, with D unresolved. The CDR3 spans 16 residues. Germline CDR1 is SGHDT and CDR2 is YYEEEE. V lost 6 bases and J lost 1, with 20 bases in between. This CDR3 reads CASKKNGAYFSYEQYF. The CDR3 DNA is TGTGCCAGCAAAAAGAATGGAGCTTACTTTTCCTACGAGCAGTACTTC.

The genes are TRBV19 and TRBJ1-1; no definite D call. Germline V gene sequence: CDR1 LNHDA, CDR2 SQIVND (reference sequence). Trimming cost V 5 bases and J 1 base, with 5 bases left between them. CDR3 length: 12 residues. The DNA of the CDR3 is TGTGCCAGTAGTGCACAGAACACTGAAGCTTTCTTT. Its protein product is CASSAQNTEAFF.

V and J are TRBV12-5 and TRBJ2-5; the match to TRBD1 covers 8 bases. V was pared by 1 base and J by 5 bases, with 6 bases of the junction left unmatched. CDR1 LGHNT and CDR2 FRNRAP come from the germline V gene. The CDR3 is 15 amino acids. The CDR3 sequence is CASGLGRTGLETQYF. Written as DNA, the CDR3 is TGTGCTAGTGGTTTGGGGCGGACAGGGCTCGAGACCCAGTACTTC.

With regard to this clone: The junction differs from germline at one of its ends, possibly a read error. The J gene is TRBJ2-6, the V gene TRBV4-1, with a weak D call TRBD1 (6 bases). CDR1 MGHRA and CDR2 YSYEKL come from the germline V gene. The CDR3 is made up of 16 amino acids. Here the CDR3 reads CASSQDTGSGANVLTF. CDR3 nucleotide sequence: TGTGCCAGCAGCCAAGATACAGGGTCCGGGGCCAACGTCCTGACTTTC.

This chain uses TRBV9 with TRBJ1-6, with a weak D call TRBD1 (5 bases). Germline loops: CDR1 SGDLS, CDR2 YYNGEE. Between the trimmed V and J ends, which lost 0 bases and 1 base, there was a span of 11 bases. The CDR3 is made up of 17 amino acids. The CDR3 protein is CASSVDPRGSYNSPLHF. In DNA, the CDR3 is TGTGCCAGCAGCGTAGACCCGAGGGGATCCTATAATTCACCCCTCCACTTT.

V gene TRBV27 combines with J gene TRBJ2-3; D gene ambiguous. Trimming removed 6 bases at V and 5 bases at J, with 9 bases between. The CDR3 covers 12 residues. Germline values: CDR1 MNHEY, CDR2 SMNVEV (reference sequence). The CDR3 coding sequence is TGTGCCAGCAGACCAAACAGAGATACGCAGTATTTT. This sequence encodes CASRPNRDTQYF.

V usage is TRBV7-3 and J usage is TRBJ2-7; a possible D gene is TRBD2 (6 bases). The CDR3 extends over 15 amino acids. V was trimmed by 3 bases and J by 2 bases, leaving 14 bases between them. Germline assignment: CDR1 SGHTA and CDR2 FQGTGA. Written as DNA, the CDR3 is TGTGCCAGCAGCTTTTACGGCGGGGAAGCCTACGAGCAGTACTTC. This sequence encodes CASSFYGGEAYEQYF.

The V gene is TRBV19, the J gene TRBJ1-2, with a possible D match to TRBD1 (5 bases). The germline gives CDR1 LNHDA, CDR2 SQIVND (reference sequence). V was clipped by 6 bases and J by 8 bases, with 16 bases between them. CDR3 length: 13 amino acids. The CDR3: CASSWDLRGGYTF. In DNA form, the CDR3 reads TGTGCCAGTAGCTGGGATCTTCGGGGGGGCTACACCTTC.

The chain combines TRBV30 with TRBJ1-6; 7 bases align to TRBD1. The CDR3 length is 15 residues. The germline V gene has CDR1 GTSNPN and CDR2 SVGIG (reference sequence). J lost 1 base, V lost 6 bases, and 6 bases had no gene match. The CDR3 nucleotides read TGTGCCTGTGTAACAGGGGAGTCCTATAATTCACCCCTCCACTTT. It codes for CACVTGESYNSPLHF.

This sequence joins TRBV7-9 and TRBJ2-1, with 10 bases that match TRBD1. CDR3 length: 16 residues. Per germline, CDR1 SEHNR and CDR2 FQNEAQ (reference sequence). The V and J ends lost 0 bases and 7 bases, in that order; junction bases with no gene match: 6. The CDR3 region is CASSLAGDRGQNEQFF. CDR3 DNA sequence: TGTGCCAGCAGCTTAGCGGGAGACAGGGGGCAAAATGAGCAGTTCTTC.

The rearrangement links TRBV7-9 to TRBJ2-4; D remains ambiguous. V lost 1 base, J lost 8 bases, and 6 bases lay in between. Germline V gene data show CDR1 as SEHNR and CDR2 as FQNEAQ (reference sequence). CDR3 length equals 12 residues. CDR3 coding DNA: TGTGCCAGCAGCTTAGAATTAGACATTCAGTACTTC. It specifies CASSLELDIQYF.

The chain employs TRBV19 and TRBJ2-7, with 11 positions matching TRBD2. CDR1 is LNHDA and CDR2 is SQIVND in the germline V gene (reference sequence). J was trimmed by 2 bases and V by 8 bases; bases with no gene match: 2. There are 13 residues in the CDR3. DNA of the CDR3: TGTGCCAGTGGGACTAGCGGAACCTACGAGCAGTACTTC. This encodes CASGTSGTYEQYF.

This clone has only one observation. The V and J genes are TRBV11-2 and TRBJ2-3; D possibly uses TRBD1 or TRBD2 (6 bases each). Deletions cut 1 base from V and 0 bases from J, with 11 bases between. The CDR3 has 16 amino acids. The V gene's germline CDR1 is SGHAT and CDR2 FQNNGV. This chain's CDR3 is CASSLVGGRSTDTQYF. As DNA, the CDR3 is TGTGCCAGCAGCTTAGTGGGGGGCAGGAGCACAGATACGCAGTATTTT.